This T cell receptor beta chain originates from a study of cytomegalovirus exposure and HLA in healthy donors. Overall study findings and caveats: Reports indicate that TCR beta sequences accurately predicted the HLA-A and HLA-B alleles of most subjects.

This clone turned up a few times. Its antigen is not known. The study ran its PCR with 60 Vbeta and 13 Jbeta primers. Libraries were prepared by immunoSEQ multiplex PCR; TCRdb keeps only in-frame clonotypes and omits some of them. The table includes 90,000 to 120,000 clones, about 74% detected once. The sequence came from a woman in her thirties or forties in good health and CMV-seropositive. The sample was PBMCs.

The CDR3 sequence is CASSKRNKDRGRNYEQYF. The CDR3, as DNA: TGTGCCAGCAGCAAAAGGAATAAAGACAGGGGCAGGAACTACGAGCAGTACTTC. This sequence joins TRBV21-1 and TRBJ2-7; the table calls TRBD1, which could not be checked here. TRBV21-1 is tagged as a pseudogene. The CDR3 contains 18 residues.